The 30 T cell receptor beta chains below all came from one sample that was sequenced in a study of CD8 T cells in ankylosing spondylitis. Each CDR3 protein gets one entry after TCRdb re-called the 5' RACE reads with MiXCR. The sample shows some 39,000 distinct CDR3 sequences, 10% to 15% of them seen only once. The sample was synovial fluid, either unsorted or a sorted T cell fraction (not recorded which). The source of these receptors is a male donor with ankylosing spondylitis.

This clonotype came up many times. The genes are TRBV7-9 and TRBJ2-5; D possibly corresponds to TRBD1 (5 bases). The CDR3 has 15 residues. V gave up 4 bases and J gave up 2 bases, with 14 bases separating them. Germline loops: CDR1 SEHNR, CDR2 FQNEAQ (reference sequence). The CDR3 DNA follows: TGTGCCAGCAGCTCGACCCGACAGTTTCAAGAGACCCAGTACTTC. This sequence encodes CASSSTRQFQETQYF.

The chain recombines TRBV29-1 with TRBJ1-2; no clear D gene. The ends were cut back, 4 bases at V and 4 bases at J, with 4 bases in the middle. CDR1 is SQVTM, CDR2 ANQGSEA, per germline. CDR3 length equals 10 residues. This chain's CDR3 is CSVAPYGYTF. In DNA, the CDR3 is TGCAGCGTTGCCCCCTATGGCTACACCTTC.

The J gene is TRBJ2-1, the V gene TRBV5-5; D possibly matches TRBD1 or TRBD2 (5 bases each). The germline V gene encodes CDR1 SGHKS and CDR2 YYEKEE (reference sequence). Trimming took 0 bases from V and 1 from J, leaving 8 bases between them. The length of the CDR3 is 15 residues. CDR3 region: CASSLVWGSYNEQFF. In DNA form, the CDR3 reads TGTGCCAGCAGCTTGGTGTGGGGGTCCTACAATGAGCAGTTCTTC.

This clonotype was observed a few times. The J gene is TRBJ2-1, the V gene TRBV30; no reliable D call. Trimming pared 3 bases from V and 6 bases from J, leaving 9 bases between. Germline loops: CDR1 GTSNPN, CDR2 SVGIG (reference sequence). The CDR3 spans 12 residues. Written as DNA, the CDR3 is TGTGCCTGGAGAGAGGCGATCAATGAGCAGTTCTTC. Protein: CAWREAINEQFF.

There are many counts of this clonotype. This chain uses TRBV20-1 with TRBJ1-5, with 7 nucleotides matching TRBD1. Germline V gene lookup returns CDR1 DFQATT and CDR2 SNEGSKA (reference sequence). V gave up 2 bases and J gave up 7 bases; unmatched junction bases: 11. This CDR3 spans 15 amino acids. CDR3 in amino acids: CSARKDGQESQPQHF. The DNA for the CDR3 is TGCAGTGCTAGAAAGGATGGACAGGAGAGCCAGCCCCAGCATTTT.

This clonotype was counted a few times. This CDR3 is CATSPSRSGGDTGELFF. The CDR3 DNA is TGTGCCACCAGTCCCTCGCGTAGCGGGGGAGATACCGGGGAGCTGTTTTTT. The rearrangement links TRBV24-1 to TRBJ2-2; TRBD2 aligns across 9 bases. V lost 6 bases and J lost 5; bases outside the gene matches: 12. Germline values: CDR1 KGHDR, CDR2 SFDVKD. The CDR3 sequence is 17 residues long.

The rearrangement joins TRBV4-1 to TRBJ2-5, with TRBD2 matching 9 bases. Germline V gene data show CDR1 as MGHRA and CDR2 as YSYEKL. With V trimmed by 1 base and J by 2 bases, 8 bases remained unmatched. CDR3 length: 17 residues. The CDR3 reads CASSQVSSLAGQETQYF. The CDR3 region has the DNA TGCGCCAGCAGCCAAGTATCCTCGCTAGCGGGGCAAGAGACCCAGTACTTC.

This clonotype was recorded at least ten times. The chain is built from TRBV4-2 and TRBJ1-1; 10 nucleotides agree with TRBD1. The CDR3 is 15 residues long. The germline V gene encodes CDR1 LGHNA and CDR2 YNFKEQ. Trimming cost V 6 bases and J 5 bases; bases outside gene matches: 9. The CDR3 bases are TGTGCCAGCAGTCCCCGACAGGGGGCACGTACTGAAGCTTTCTTT. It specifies CASSPRQGARTEAFF.

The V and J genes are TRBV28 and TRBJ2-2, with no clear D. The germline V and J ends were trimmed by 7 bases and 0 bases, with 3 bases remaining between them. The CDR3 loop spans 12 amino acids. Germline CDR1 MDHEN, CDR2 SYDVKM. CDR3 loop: CASNPNTGELFF. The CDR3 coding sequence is TGTGCCAGCAATCCGAACACCGGGGAGCTGTTTTTT.

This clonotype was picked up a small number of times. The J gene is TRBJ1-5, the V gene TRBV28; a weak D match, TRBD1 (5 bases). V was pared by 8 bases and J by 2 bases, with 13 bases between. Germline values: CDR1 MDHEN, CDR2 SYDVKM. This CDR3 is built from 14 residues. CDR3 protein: CASLVGGGNQPQHF. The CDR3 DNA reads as TGTGCCAGCCTCGTGGGGGGAGGCAATCAGCCCCAGCATTTT.

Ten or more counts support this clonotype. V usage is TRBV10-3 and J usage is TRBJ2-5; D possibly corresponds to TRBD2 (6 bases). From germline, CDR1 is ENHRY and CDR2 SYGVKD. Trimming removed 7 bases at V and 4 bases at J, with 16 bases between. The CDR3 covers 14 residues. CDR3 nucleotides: TGTGCCATCAAGGCCCACGGGGGAGCAGAGACCCAGTACTTC. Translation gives CAIKAHGGAETQYF.

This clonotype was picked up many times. The CDR3 protein is CASSSRWGDQPQHF. The CDR3 nucleotides read TGTGCCAGCAGTTCCAGGTGGGGTGATCAGCCCCAGCATTTT. The V call is TRBV6-5, the J call TRBJ1-5; D not certain. From germline, CDR1 is MNHEY and CDR2 SVGAGI. The V gene lost 4 bases and the J gene lost 5 bases, with 12 bases spanning the gap. This CDR3 contains 14 residues.

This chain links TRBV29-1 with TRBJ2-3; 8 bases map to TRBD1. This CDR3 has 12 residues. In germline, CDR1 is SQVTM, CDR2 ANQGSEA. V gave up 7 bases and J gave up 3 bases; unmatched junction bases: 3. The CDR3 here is CSARTGTDTQYF. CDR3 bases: TGCAGCGCCCGGACAGGGACAGATACGCAGTATTTT.

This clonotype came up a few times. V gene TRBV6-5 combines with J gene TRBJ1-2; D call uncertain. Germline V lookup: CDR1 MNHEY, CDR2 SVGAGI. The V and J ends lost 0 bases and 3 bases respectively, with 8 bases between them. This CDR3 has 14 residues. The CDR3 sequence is CASSYSTQYYGYTF. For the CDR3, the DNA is TGTGCCAGCAGTTACTCGACACAGTACTATGGCTACACCTTC.

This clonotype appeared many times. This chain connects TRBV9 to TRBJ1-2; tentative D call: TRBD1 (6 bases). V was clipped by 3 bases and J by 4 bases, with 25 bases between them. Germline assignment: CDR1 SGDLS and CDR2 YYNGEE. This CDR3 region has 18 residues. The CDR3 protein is CASSAYKLGAGSPYGYTF. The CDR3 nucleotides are TGTGCCAGCAGCGCCTATAAGTTGGGGGCAGGATCCCCCTATGGCTACACCTTC.

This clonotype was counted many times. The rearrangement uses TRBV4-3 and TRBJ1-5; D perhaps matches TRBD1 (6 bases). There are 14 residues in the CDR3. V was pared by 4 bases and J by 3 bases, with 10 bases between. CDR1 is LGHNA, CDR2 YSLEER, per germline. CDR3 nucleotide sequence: TGCGCCAGCAGCCCAGGGACATACAATCAGCCCCAGCATTTT. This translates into CASSPGTYNQPQHF.

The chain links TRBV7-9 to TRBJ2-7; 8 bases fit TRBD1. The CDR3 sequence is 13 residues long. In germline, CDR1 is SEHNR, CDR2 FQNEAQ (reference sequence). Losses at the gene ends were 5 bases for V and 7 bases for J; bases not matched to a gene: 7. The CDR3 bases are TGTGCCAGCAGCCAGGGGGCCAGAGGAGAGCAGTACTTC. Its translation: CASSQGARGEQYF.

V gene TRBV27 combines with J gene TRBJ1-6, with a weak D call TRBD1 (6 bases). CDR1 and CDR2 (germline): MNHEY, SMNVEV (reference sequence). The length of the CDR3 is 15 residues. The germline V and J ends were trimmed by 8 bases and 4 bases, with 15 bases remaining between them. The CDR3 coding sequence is TGTGCCAGCTCCAAGGGGGTCACTTATAATTCACCCCTCCACTTT. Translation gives CASSKGVTYNSPLHF.

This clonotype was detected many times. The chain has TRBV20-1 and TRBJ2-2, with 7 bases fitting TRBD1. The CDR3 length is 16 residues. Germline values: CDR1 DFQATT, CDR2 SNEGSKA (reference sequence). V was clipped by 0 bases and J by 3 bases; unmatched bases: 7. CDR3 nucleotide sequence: TGCAGTGCTAGAGATCAGAGCCAGGGGGACACCGGGGAGCTGTTTTTT. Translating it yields CSARDQSQGDTGELFF.

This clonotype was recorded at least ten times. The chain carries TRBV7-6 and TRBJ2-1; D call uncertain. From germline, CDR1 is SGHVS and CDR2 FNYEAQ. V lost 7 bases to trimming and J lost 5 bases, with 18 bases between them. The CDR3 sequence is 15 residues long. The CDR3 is CASTYRSAPNNEQFF. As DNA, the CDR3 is TGTGCCAGCACCTATCGTTCGGCGCCTAACAATGAGCAGTTCTTC. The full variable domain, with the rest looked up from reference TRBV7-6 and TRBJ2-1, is GAGVSQSPRYKVTKRGQDVALRCDPISGHVSLYWYRQALGQGPEFLTYFNYEAQQDKSGLPNDRFSAERPEGSISTLTIQRTEQRDSAMYRCASTYRSAPNNEQFFGPGTRLTVL.

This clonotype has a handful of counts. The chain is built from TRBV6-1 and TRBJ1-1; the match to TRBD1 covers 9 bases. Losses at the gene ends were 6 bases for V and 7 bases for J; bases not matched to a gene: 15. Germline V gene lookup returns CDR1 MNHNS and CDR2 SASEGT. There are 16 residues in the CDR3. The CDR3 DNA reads TGTGCCAGCAGGGCGAGGACAGGGGAACGAGGTATTGAAGCTTTCTTT. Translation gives CASRARTGERGIEAFF.

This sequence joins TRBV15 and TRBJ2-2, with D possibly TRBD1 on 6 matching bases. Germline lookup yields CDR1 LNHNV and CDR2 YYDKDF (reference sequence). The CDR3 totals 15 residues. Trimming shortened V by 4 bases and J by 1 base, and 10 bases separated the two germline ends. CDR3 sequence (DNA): TGTGCCACCAGCAAGGGACAAGAGAACACCGGGGAGCTGTTTTTT. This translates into CATSKGQENTGELFF.

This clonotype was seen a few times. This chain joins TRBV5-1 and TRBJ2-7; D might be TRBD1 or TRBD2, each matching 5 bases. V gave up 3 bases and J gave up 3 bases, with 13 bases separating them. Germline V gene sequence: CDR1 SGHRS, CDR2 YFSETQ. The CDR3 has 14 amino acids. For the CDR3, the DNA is TGCGCCAGCAGCTGGGGACGGGCGGACTACGAGCAGTACTTC. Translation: CASSWGRADYEQYF.

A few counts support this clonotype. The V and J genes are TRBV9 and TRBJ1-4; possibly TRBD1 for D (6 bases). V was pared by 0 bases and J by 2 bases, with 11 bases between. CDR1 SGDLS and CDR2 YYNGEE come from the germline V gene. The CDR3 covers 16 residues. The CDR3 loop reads CASSVGQVSTNEKLFF. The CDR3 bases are TGTGCCAGCAGCGTAGGACAGGTTTCTACTAATGAAAAACTGTTTTTT.

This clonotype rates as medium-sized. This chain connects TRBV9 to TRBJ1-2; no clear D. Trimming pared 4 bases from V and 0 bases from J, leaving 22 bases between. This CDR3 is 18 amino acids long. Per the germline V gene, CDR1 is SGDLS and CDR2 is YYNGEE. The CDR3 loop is CASSPSPKLGPPNYGYTF. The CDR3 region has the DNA TGTGCCAGCAGCCCCTCTCCGAAGTTGGGTCCTCCTAACTATGGCTACACCTTC.

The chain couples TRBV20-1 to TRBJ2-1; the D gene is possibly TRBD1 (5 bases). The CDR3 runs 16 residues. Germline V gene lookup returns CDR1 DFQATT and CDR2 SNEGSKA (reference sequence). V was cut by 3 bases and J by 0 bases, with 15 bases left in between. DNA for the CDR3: TGCAGTGCTAGGCAGTACAGGCAGAGCTCCTACAATGAGCAGTTCTTC. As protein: CSARQYRQSSYNEQFF.

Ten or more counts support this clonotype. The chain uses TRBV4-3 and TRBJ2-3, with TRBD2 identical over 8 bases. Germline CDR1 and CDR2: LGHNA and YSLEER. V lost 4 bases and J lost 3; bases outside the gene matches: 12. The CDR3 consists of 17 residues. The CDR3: CASSPGIGGGPTDTQYF. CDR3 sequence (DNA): TGCGCCAGCAGCCCAGGGATCGGGGGGGGGCCAACAGATACGCAGTATTTT.

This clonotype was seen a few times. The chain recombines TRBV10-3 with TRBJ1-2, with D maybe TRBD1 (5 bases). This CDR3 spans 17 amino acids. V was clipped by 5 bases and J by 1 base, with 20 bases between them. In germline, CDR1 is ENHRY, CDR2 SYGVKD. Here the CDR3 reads CAISLDQWAGHNYGYTF. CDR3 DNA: TGTGCCATCAGTTTAGACCAGTGGGCAGGACATAACTATGGCTACACCTTC.

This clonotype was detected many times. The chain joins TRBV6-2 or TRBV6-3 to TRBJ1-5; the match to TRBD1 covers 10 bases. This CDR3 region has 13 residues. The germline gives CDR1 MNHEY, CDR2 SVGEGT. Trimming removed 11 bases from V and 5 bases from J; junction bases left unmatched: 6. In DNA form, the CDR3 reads TGTGCCTTGGGGACAGGGGAACATCAGCCCCAGCATTTT. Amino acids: CALGTGEHQPQHF.

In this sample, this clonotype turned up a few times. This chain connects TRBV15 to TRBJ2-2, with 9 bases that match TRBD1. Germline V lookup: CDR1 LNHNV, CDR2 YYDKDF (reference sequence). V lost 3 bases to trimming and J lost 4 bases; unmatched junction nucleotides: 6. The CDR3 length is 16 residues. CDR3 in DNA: TGTGCCACCAGCAGTATGGACAGGGGTCCCACCGGGGAGCTGTTTTTT. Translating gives CATSSMDRGPTGELFF.